The text below deals with one T cell receptor (beta chain). Its antigen remains unidentified. This specimen comes from a study of CD8 T cells in ankylosing spondylitis. TCRdb passed the 5' RACE reads through MiXCR, listing each CDR3 protein once. Seen here are 390,000 or so distinct CDR3 sequences, 20% to 25% observed once, and the top ten hold approximately 16%. Notes on the study in general: A TCR beta motif of fewer than ten highly homologous variants appeared characteristic of ankylosing spondylitis blood.

This CDR3 contains 14 residues. V was clipped by 4 bases and J by 4 bases; unmatched bases: 6. Germline V gene sequence: CDR1 SGDLS, CDR2 YYNGEE. This receptor was identified in a male donor with ankylosing spondylitis. The sequencing input was blood, either unsorted or a sorted T cell fraction (not recorded which). This chain connects TRBV9 to TRBJ2-7; 9 bases map to TRBD2. The CDR3 DNA is TGTGCCAGCAGCCCCTGGACTAGCGTTTACGAGCAGTACTTC. Translating it yields CASSPWTSVYEQYF.